Each of the 28 T cell receptor beta chains below was sequenced from the same sample in a study of control samples from healthy donors and cancer patients. Some clones are missing from TCRdb's copy, which holds only in-frame ones; the method was immunoSEQ multiplex PCR. The table lists approximately 87,000 clones, approximately 86% of them singletons. The sequenced sample consisted of blood. These receptors all stem from a woman between 50 and 59 years old in good health.

The chain uses TRBV5-1 and TRBJ2-5; D not certain. Germline assignment: CDR1 SGHRS and CDR2 YFSETQ. This CDR3 spans 13 amino acids. Trimming shortened V by 2 bases and J by 4 bases, and 9 bases separated the two germline ends. CDR3 nucleotide sequence: TGCGCCAGCAGCTTTGAGCGACCAGAGACCCAGTACTTC. Translating gives CASSFERPETQYF.

J is TRBJ1-1 and V is TRBV2; no clear D. The CDR3 consists of 12 residues. V gave up 6 bases and J gave up 8 bases, with 13 bases separating them. The germline CDR1 and CDR2 sequences are SNHLY and FYNNEI. CDR3 coding DNA: TGTGCCAGCAGCCAAGCGGGCAGAGAAGCTTTCTTT. It codes for CASSQAGREAFF.

Regarding this clone: A read error may produce the germline difference seen at one junction end. Other nucleotide sequences in the sample specify the same CDR3. The CDR3 is CASSLGRFQETQYF. The CDR3 coding sequence is TGTGCCAGCAGTTTAGGGCGGTTCCAAGAGACCCAGTACTTC. The chain links TRBV7-2 to TRBJ2-5; D gene unclear. CDR1 is SGHTA, CDR2 FQGNSA, per germline. The CDR3 covers 14 residues.

The V call is TRBV11-2, the J call TRBJ1-3; D possibly corresponds to TRBD1 (6 bases). The V end lost 1 base, the J end lost 3 bases, and 10 bases lay between the germline ends. Germline CDR1 SGHAT, CDR2 FQNNGV. The CDR3 spans 15 residues. The CDR3 DNA is TGTGCCAGCAGCTTAGTGACAGGCTTTGGAAACACCATATATTTT. Amino acid sequence: CASSLVTGFGNTIYF. Full variable domain (missing parts from reference TRBV11-2 and TRBJ1-3): EAGVAQSPRYKIIEKRQSVAFWCNPISGHATLYWYQQILGQGPKLLIQFQNNGVVDDSQLPKDRFSAERLKGVDSTLKIQPAKLEDSAVYLCASSLVTGFGNTIYFGEGSWLTVV.

CDR3 nucleotides: TGCGCCAGCAGCGCGGGACTAGCGGGAGACCCGTACGAGCAGTACTTC. Residues: CASSAGLAGDPYEQYF. J is TRBJ2-7 and V is TRBV4-3, with 14 bases lining up with TRBD2. The V and J ends lost 5 bases and 4 bases, in that order; junction bases with no gene match: 7. Germline-derived CDR1 and CDR2 are LGHNA and YSLEER. The CDR3 covers 16 residues.

The rearrangement uses TRBV7-2 and TRBJ2-5, with 9 bases fitting TRBD1. The germline V gene has CDR1 SGHTA and CDR2 FQGNSA. J lost 4 bases, V lost 5 bases, and 8 bases had no gene match. The CDR3 totals 15 residues. CDR3: CASSPGTGWSETQYF. For the CDR3, the DNA is TGTGCCAGCAGCCCCGGGACAGGGTGGTCAGAGACCCAGTACTTC. The whole variable domain, remainder taken from reference TRBV7-2 and TRBJ2-5, is GAGVSQSPSNKVTEKGKDVELRCDPISGHTALYWYRQSLGQGLEFLIYFQGNSAPDKSGLPSDRFSAERTGGSVSTLTIQRTQQEDSAVYLCASSPGTGWSETQYFGPGTRLLVL.

This rearrangement joins TRBV5-4 to TRBJ1-6; a possible D gene is TRBD1 (6 bases). Germline values: CDR1 SGHNT, CDR2 YYREEE (reference sequence). CDR3 size: 16 residues. Trimming stripped 0 bases from V and 9 bases from J, with 16 bases between. The CDR3 sequence is CASSLAWGPSSSPLHF. The DNA of the CDR3 is TGTGCCAGCAGCTTGGCCTGGGGGCCGTCGAGTTCACCCCTCCACTTT.

The gene calls are TRBV27 and TRBJ2-1; TRBD2 matches at 10 bases. The germline V gene has CDR1 MNHEY and CDR2 SMNVEV (reference sequence). The V gene end was trimmed by 3 bases and the J gene end by 5 bases; junction bases not matched to a gene: 4. The CDR3 has 15 amino acids. CDR3 sequence: CASSFRLAGDNEQFF. DNA for the CDR3: TGTGCCAGCAGTTTCCGACTAGCGGGTGACAATGAGCAGTTCTTC.

The rearrangement joins TRBV6-2 or TRBV6-3 to TRBJ2-5; TRBD1 matches 8 bases. The CDR3 is 15 amino acids. Losses at the gene ends were 2 bases for V and 2 bases for J; bases not matched to a gene: 4. Germline lookup yields CDR1 MNHEY and CDR2 SVGEGT. CDR3 region: CASSYGGTGQETQYF. The CDR3 region has the DNA TGTGCCAGCAGTTACGGAGGGACAGGACAAGAGACCCAGTACTTC.

This chain joins TRBV19 and TRBJ1-1; a weak D match, TRBD1 (6 bases). This CDR3 comprises 15 residues. Per germline, CDR1 LNHDA and CDR2 SQIVND (reference sequence). With 3 bases removed from V and 3 bases from J, the gap between germline ends came to 14 bases. The DNA of the CDR3 is TGTGCCAGTAGTATCCCGCAGGGGAGCCACACTGAAGCTTTCTTT. It is translated as CASSIPQGSHTEAFF.

The V and J genes are TRBV7-8 and TRBJ1-1; weak D call: TRBD1 (5 bases). The germline V gene encodes CDR1 SGHVS and CDR2 FQNEAQ. The germline V and J ends were trimmed by 5 bases and 8 bases, with 12 bases remaining between them. The CDR3 is 12 residues long. The CDR3 coding sequence is TGTGCCAGCAGCCGGGGAGACAGAGAAGCTTTCTTT. Its translation: CASSRGDREAFF. The whole variable domain, remainder taken from reference TRBV7-8 and TRBJ1-1, is GAGVSQSPRYKVAKRGQDVALRCDPISGHVSLFWYQQALGQGPEFLTYFQNEAQLDKSGLPSDRFFAERPEGSVSTLKIQRTQQEDSAVYLCASSRGDREAFFGQGTRLTVV.

The rearrangement links TRBV14 to TRBJ2-3, with a weak D call TRBD2 (6 bases). V lost 2 bases to trimming and J lost 2 bases, with 14 bases between them. The CDR3 runs to 16 residues. The germline CDR1 and CDR2 sequences are SGHDN and FVKESK. CDR3 sequence (DNA): TGTGCCAGCAGCCAAAAAATTAGCGGAACCACAGATACGCAGTATTTT. This sequence encodes CASSQKISGTTDTQYF.

V gene TRBV7-2 combines with J gene TRBJ2-6; the D gene could be TRBD1 or TRBD2 (7 bases each). Germline V gene lookup returns CDR1 SGHTA and CDR2 FQGNSA. The CDR3 covers 17 residues. V shed 7 bases and J shed 0 bases, with 16 bases lying between them. This CDR3 is CASTRGRGPSGANVLTF. CDR3 in DNA: TGTGCCAGCACCCGGGGGAGGGGGCCCTCTGGGGCCAACGTCCTGACTTTC.

The rearrangement links TRBV28 to TRBJ1-1; TRBD1 matches 7 bases. CDR1 and CDR2 (germline): MDHEN, SYDVKM. The CDR3 extends over 18 amino acids. V lost 4 bases to trimming and J lost 0 bases; unmatched junction nucleotides: 14. CDR3 amino acids: CASSSPGQPLTMNTEAFF. CDR3 sequence (DNA): TGTGCCAGCAGTTCACCGGGACAGCCGCTTACAATGAACACTGAAGCTTTCTTT.

This clone showed up just once. This chain connects TRBV24-1 to TRBJ1-2; 10 nucleotides align to TRBD1. Per germline, CDR1 KGHDR and CDR2 SFDVKD. The CDR3 consists of 16 residues. The V and J ends lost 2 bases and 7 bases, in that order; junction bases with no gene match: 9. The CDR3 coding sequence is TGTGCCACCAGTGATTCTCGACAGGGGGCGTCCGCTGGCTACACCTTC. It specifies CATSDSRQGASAGYTF.

The chain joins TRBV5-8 to TRBJ2-7; 9 nucleotides match TRBD1. There are 14 residues in the CDR3. CDR1 and CDR2 from the germline V gene are SGHTS and YDEGEE. Trimming at V came to 4 bases and at J to 9 bases, leaving 11 bases not matched to a gene. The CDR3 loop reads CASSLDRGLGGQYF. CDR3 bases: TGTGCCAGCAGCCTGGACAGGGGATTAGGGGGGCAGTACTTC.

The chain links TRBV27 to TRBJ2-7; 8 nucleotides line up with TRBD1. Trimming cost V 0 bases and J 3 bases; bases outside gene matches: 4. Germline loops: CDR1 MNHEY, CDR2 SMNVEV (reference sequence). This CDR3 has 15 residues. The CDR3 DNA sequence: TGTGCCAGCAGTTTATCTGCGACAGGGGTCTACGAGCAGTACTTC. Amino acid sequence: CASSLSATGVYEQYF.

Regarding this clone: Other DNA sequences in the same sample also yield this CDR3. The chain combines TRBV28 with TRBJ1-5, with 8 bases fitting TRBD1. The CDR3 is 15 residues long. Germline values: CDR1 MDHEN, CDR2 SYDVKM. V was pared by 1 base and J by 7 bases, with 6 bases of the junction left unmatched. Written as DNA, the CDR3 is TGTGCCAGCAGTTTATCTCAGGGGGCGGGGCAGCCCCAGCATTTT. Translated: CASSLSQGAGQPQHF.

The sample holds one count of this clone. This sequence joins TRBV2 and TRBJ2-5; 10 bases match TRBD2. The trim removed 4 bases at V and 2 bases at J, leaving 7 bases unmatched. Germline assignment: CDR1 SNHLY and CDR2 FYNNEI. The CDR3 loop spans 16 amino acids. This chain's CDR3 is CASSVRLAGGQETQYF. CDR3 sequence (DNA): TGTGCCAGCAGTGTGCGACTAGCGGGTGGACAAGAGACCCAGTACTTC.

CDR3 bases: TGTGCCAGCAGCTCCGGGTGGGAGGGCCAGTTCTTC. This sequence encodes CASSSGWEGQFF. The chain joins TRBV7-9 to TRBJ2-1, with 7 bases identical to TRBD2. Germline V gene sequence: CDR1 SEHNR, CDR2 FQNEAQ (reference sequence). With 4 bases clipped from V and 13 bases from J, the junction kept 7 bases outside the gene matches. The CDR3 has 12 amino acids.

In DNA, the CDR3 is TGTGCCAGCAGGGGACTAGCGGGAACCTACGAGCAGTACTTC. It codes for CASRGLAGTYEQYF. The rearrangement uses TRBV11-3 and TRBJ2-7; the match to TRBD2 covers 13 bases. The germline gives CDR1 SGHNT, CDR2 YENEEA. Trimming at V came to 6 bases and at J to 2 bases, leaving 1 base not matched to a gene. The CDR3 is 14 amino acids.

The chain combines TRBV19 with TRBJ1-2; tentatively, D is TRBD1 (5 bases). Germline lookup yields CDR1 LNHDA and CDR2 SQIVND (reference sequence). Trimming took 0 bases from V and 2 from J, leaving 13 bases between them. The length of the CDR3 is 16 residues. The CDR3 loop is CASSIEGPGGNYGYTF. DNA for the CDR3: TGTGCCAGTAGTATAGAGGGGCCCGGGGGAAACTATGGCTACACCTTC.

This rearrangement joins TRBV19 to TRBJ1-3; D is undetermined. The CDR3 length is 12 residues. The V and J ends lost 4 bases and 10 bases respectively, with 11 bases between them. The germline V gene encodes CDR1 LNHDA and CDR2 SQIVND (reference sequence). The chain's CDR3 is CASSTDPLTIYF. CDR3 DNA sequence: TGTGCCAGTAGTACGGACCCTCTAACCATATATTTT.

The CDR3 is CASSHRQGAGGEAFF. CDR3 sequence (DNA): TGTGCCAGCAGTCATAGACAGGGGGCGGGCGGTGAAGCTTTCTTT. This rearrangement joins TRBV6-2 or TRBV6-3 to TRBJ1-1, with 10 bases fitting TRBD1. This CDR3 is built from 15 residues. The germline V gene has CDR1 MNHEY and CDR2 SVGEGT. J lost 7 bases, V lost 5 bases, and 10 bases had no gene match.

The gene calls are TRBV28 and TRBJ2-7; unclear D gene. Germline assignment: CDR1 MDHEN and CDR2 SYDVKM. Trimming left V 4 bases short and J 3 bases short, with 10 bases between. There are 13 residues in the CDR3. The CDR3 loop is CASSSRLFYEQYF. CDR3 nucleotides: TGTGCCAGCAGTTCCAGACTCTTCTACGAGCAGTACTTC.

The gene calls are TRBV5-1 and TRBJ1-2; no clear D gene. CDR3 size: 15 residues. The germline CDR1 and CDR2 sequences are SGHRS and YFSETQ. Trimming took 0 bases from V and 2 from J, leaving 11 bases between them. For the CDR3, the DNA is TGCGCCAGCAGCTTGGGGCAGGCCCCGAACTATGGCTACACCTTC. Residues: CASSLGQAPNYGYTF.

This sequence joins TRBV5-1 and TRBJ1-4, with D possibly being TRBD1 (5 bases). Per germline, CDR1 SGHRS and CDR2 YFSETQ. This CDR3 is 16 amino acids long. Trimming took off 0 bases at V and 4 bases at J, with 13 bases between the two ends. CDR3 nucleotide sequence: TGCGCCAGCAGCTTGGCAGGGCGCAATGGTAATGAAAAACTGTTTTTT. This sequence encodes CASSLAGRNGNEKLFF.

The CDR3 spells CASRVTLGGRGFF. DNA of the CDR3: TGTGCCAGCAGAGTTACGTTGGGGGGGAGAGGGTTCTTC. The chain uses TRBV6-5 and TRBJ2-1; 7 nucleotides match TRBD2. The CDR3 has 13 residues. Germline assignment: CDR1 MNHEY and CDR2 SVGAGI. Trimming at V came to 6 bases and at J to 15 bases, leaving 14 bases not matched to a gene.